The 21 T cell receptor beta chains presented below share a single source sample, sequenced in a study of shared T cell receptors in the human thymus. Using immunoSEQ multiplex PCR, the repertoire was profiled, and TCRdb retains in-frame clones only, with some absent. The sample comprises about 380,000 clones, around 93% of which are singletons, and approximately 0.018% rests with the top ten. Sequencing was done on a sample of thymocytes. These receptors were taken from a human donor.

V is TRBV5-1 and J is TRBJ2-7; maybe TRBD2 (5 bases). The ends were cut back, 4 bases at V and 1 base at J, with 12 bases in the middle. The CDR3 is 14 amino acids. Germline CDR1 is SGHRS and CDR2 is YFSETQ. CDR3 sequence reads: CASSPEALSYEQYF. The CDR3, as DNA: TGCGCCAGCAGCCCGGAGGCCCTTTCCTACGAGCAGTACTTC.

The chain is built from TRBV2 and TRBJ2-7; unclear D gene. Trimming took 1 base from V and 3 from J, leaving 10 bases between them. The CDR3 contains 14 residues. Germline V gives CDR1 SNHLY, CDR2 FYNNEI. This CDR3 reads CASSEVLGFYEQYF. CDR3 DNA: TGTGCCAGCAGTGAAGTACTGGGGTTCTACGAGCAGTACTTC.

This chain joins TRBV28 and TRBJ1-2, with D hard to call. Germline V gene sequence: CDR1 MDHEN, CDR2 SYDVKM. Trimming removed 5 bases from V and 4 bases from J, with 14 bases in between. The length of the CDR3 is 14 residues. CDR3 bases: TGTGCCAGCAGTGCCAAACCGACGGTCTATGGCTACACCTTC. It yields the protein CASSAKPTVYGYTF.

The CDR3 coding sequence is TGTGCCAGCAGTGAGGTCATCTGGGATACTTCCTACGAGCAGTACTTC. Amino acid sequence: CASSEVIWDTSYEQYF. This chain joins TRBV6-1 and TRBJ2-7, with D hard to call. The CDR3 totals 16 residues. Germline V CDR1 and CDR2: MNHNS, SASEGT. Trimming pared 3 bases from V and 1 base from J, leaving 16 bases between.

The gene calls are TRBV5-6 and TRBJ2-7, with no clear D. V was clipped by 0 bases and J by 2 bases, with 12 bases between them. The CDR3 sequence is 15 residues long. The V gene's germline CDR1 is SGHDT and CDR2 YYEEEE. The CDR3 DNA follows: TGTGCCAGCAGCTTGGGGGTCCAATGGGCCTACGAGCAGTACTTC. Its protein product is CASSLGVQWAYEQYF.

The genes are TRBV27 and TRBJ1-1; 8 nucleotides match TRBD1. The CDR3 has 18 residues. The J segment lost 1 base and the V segment lost 6 bases, leaving 16 bases of the junction unmatched. CDR1 is MNHEY and CDR2 is SMNVEV in the germline V gene (reference sequence). This chain's CDR3 is CASSPGRGPTQGNTEAFF. DNA for the CDR3: TGTGCCAGCAGCCCCGGCAGGGGGCCAACCCAGGGGAACACTGAAGCTTTCTTT.

The chain recombines TRBV30 with TRBJ2-2, with D possibly called TRBD1 or TRBD2 (5 bases each). V lost 4 bases, J lost 4 bases, and 16 bases lay in between. The CDR3 extends over 15 amino acids. Germline V gene lookup returns CDR1 GTSNPN and CDR2 SVGIG (reference sequence). DNA of the CDR3: TGTGCCTGGATATACCCGGGACCCCTCACCGGGGAGCTGTTTTTT. Translated, it gives CAWIYPGPLTGELFF.

This rearrangement joins TRBV4-1 to TRBJ2-1; 13 bases are shared with TRBD2. The CDR3 has 19 amino acids. CDR1 MGHRA and CDR2 YSYEKL come from the germline V gene. The J segment lost 7 bases and the V segment lost 2 bases, leaving 14 bases of the junction unmatched. CDR3 in amino acids: CASSQSPELAGGPGNEQFF. CDR3 nucleotides: TGCGCCAGCAGCCAATCGCCCGAACTAGCGGGAGGGCCGGGAAATGAGCAGTTCTTC.

V usage is TRBV7-6 and J usage is TRBJ1-1, with 8 bases aligning to TRBD1. This CDR3 region has 15 residues. The V segment lost 5 bases and the J segment 6 bases; nucleotides outside the gene matches: 11. The germline gives CDR1 SGHVS, CDR2 FNYEAQ. The CDR3 DNA sequence: TGTGCCAGCAGCGAGCGGCAGGGGGCATATGCTGAAGCTTTCTTT. Its translation is CASSERQGAYAEAFF.

The sample holds one count of this clone. V is TRBV28 and J is TRBJ2-3, with D hard to call. CDR3 length: 15 residues. Germline loops: CDR1 MDHEN, CDR2 SYDVKM. V lost 7 bases and J 1 base, leaving 15 bases between the germline ends. The CDR3 loop reads CASTTPASRTDTQYF. The CDR3 nucleotides read TGTGCCAGCACCACTCCTGCGTCACGCACAGATACGCAGTATTTT.

This chain links TRBV28 with TRBJ2-7; 9 bases are a match to TRBD2. V dropped 7 bases and J dropped 7; count of bases not matched to a gene: 14. CDR3 length equals 15 residues. In germline, CDR1 is MDHEN, CDR2 SYDVKM. The CDR3 spells CASTEGREGPWEQYF. CDR3 DNA: TGTGCCAGCACCGAAGGGCGGGAGGGGCCTTGGGAGCAGTACTTC. The variable domain in full, with the rest retrieved from reference TRBV28 and TRBJ2-7, is DVKVTQSSRYLVKRTGEKVFLECVQDMDHENMFWYRQDPGLGLRLIYFSYDVKMKEKGDIPEGYSVSREKKERFSLILESASTNQTSMYLCASTEGREGPWEQYFGPGTRLTVT.

This rearrangement joins TRBV19 to TRBJ2-1; D tentatively fits TRBD1 or TRBD2 (6 bases each). The V end lost 2 bases, the J end lost 7 bases, and 15 bases lay between the germline ends. Looked up from germline, CDR1 is LNHDA and CDR2 is SQIVND (reference sequence). The length of the CDR3 is 15 residues. Here the CDR3 DNA reads TGTGCCAGTAGTATAAAAAGCGGAGGGGGTAATGAGCAGTTCTTC. Its translation: CASSIKSGGGNEQFF.

This clone has only one observation. The gene calls are TRBV5-1 and TRBJ1-1, with 8 bases aligning to TRBD1. The V segment lost 4 bases and the J segment 1 base; nucleotides outside the gene matches: 6. CDR1 is SGHRS, CDR2 YFSETQ, per germline. CDR3 size: 15 residues. The CDR3 nucleotides read TGCGCCAGCAGCGCGAAGGACAGGGCGAACACTGAAGCTTTCTTT. As protein: CASSAKDRANTEAFF.

J is TRBJ2-3 and V is TRBV7-8, with unresolved D. The germline V gene encodes CDR1 SGHVS and CDR2 FQNEAQ. This CDR3 contains 15 residues. Trimming pared 4 bases from V and 2 bases from J, leaving 13 bases between. The CDR3, as DNA: TGTGCCAGCAGCTCTAGACCTCGCCCCACAGATACGCAGTATTTT. Amino acid sequence: CASSSRPRPTDTQYF.

This rearrangement joins TRBV27 to TRBJ2-3, with TRBD1 matching over 8 bases. Germline CDR1 is MNHEY and CDR2 is SMNVEV (reference sequence). CDR3 length equals 15 residues. The V and J ends lost 4 bases and 4 bases, in that order; junction bases with no gene match: 7. The CDR3 DNA is TGTGCCAGCAGTTCAGGGGGCAACGGTCCAGATACGCAGTATTTT. Amino acid sequence: CASSSGGNGPDTQYF.

V is TRBV11-1 and J is TRBJ1-1, with TRBD1 identical over 8 bases. CDR3 length: 17 residues. Germline V CDR1 and CDR2: SGHAT, FQDESV (reference sequence). The trim removed 4 bases at V and 3 bases at J, leaving 13 bases unmatched. The CDR3 spells CASSYRTGLFGYTEAFF. The CDR3 bases are TGTGCCAGCAGCTACCGGACAGGGCTTTTTGGTTACACTGAAGCTTTCTTT.

V usage is TRBV19 and J usage is TRBJ1-2; 7 positions agree with TRBD1. This CDR3 is built from 13 residues. V was pared by 5 bases and J by 7 bases, with 7 bases of the junction left unmatched. Germline V gives CDR1 LNHDA, CDR2 SQIVND (reference sequence). In nucleotides, the CDR3 is TGTGCCAGTAGTCGTCGACAGGGCCGTGGCTACACCTTC. It translates to CASSRRQGRGYTF. Variable domain in full (rest from reference TRBV19 and TRBJ1-2): DGGITQSPKYLFRKEGQNVTLSCEQNLNHDAMYWYRQDPGQGLRLIYYSQIVNDFQKGDIAEGYSVSREKKESFPLTVTSAQKNPTAFYLCASSRRQGRGYTFGSGTRLTVV.

This clone has a single count. The CDR3 spells CASSMDREGETQYF. CDR3 coding DNA: TGTGCCAGCAGCATGGACAGGGAGGGCGAGACCCAGTACTTC. V is TRBV5-6 and J is TRBJ2-5; D might be TRBD1 (8 bases). The CDR3 is 14 amino acids. Per germline, CDR1 SGHDT and CDR2 YYEEEE. Between the trimmed V and J ends, which lost 4 bases and 5 bases, there was a span of 15 bases. The whole variable domain, filled in from reference TRBV5-6 and TRBJ2-5, reads DAGVTQSPTHLIKTRGQQVTLRCSPKSGHDTVSWYQQALGQGPQFIFQYYEEEERQRGNFPDRFSGHQFPNYSSELNVNALLLGDSALYLCASSMDREGETQYFGPGTRLLVL.

This clone was found a few times. The rearrangement links TRBV10-3 to TRBJ1-1; TRBD1 matches 7 bases. CDR1 and CDR2 from the germline V gene are ENHRY and SYGVKD. This CDR3 comprises 15 residues. After removal of 3 bases from V and 1 base from J, the junction contained 5 bases not matched to a gene. Here the CDR3 reads CAISEPGQKNTEAFF. CDR3 in DNA: TGTGCCATCAGTGAACCGGGACAGAAGAACACTGAAGCTTTCTTT.

CDR3 loop: CASSPRLLAGGPYNEQFF. The CDR3 DNA sequence: TGTGCCAGCTCACCACGGCTTCTGGCGGGAGGACCCTACAATGAGCAGTTCTTC. J is TRBJ2-1 and V is TRBV18; 8 bases are shared with TRBD2. CDR1 is KGHSH, CDR2 LQKENI, per germline. The V gene end was trimmed by 1 base and the J gene end by 2 bases; junction bases not matched to a gene: 10. The CDR3 has 18 amino acids. The variable domain in full, completed from reference TRBV18 and TRBJ2-1, reads NAGVMQNPRHLVRRRGQEARLRCSPMKGHSHVYWYRQLPEEGLKFMVYLQKENIIDESGMPKERFSAEFPKEGPSILRIQQVVRGDSAAYFCASSPRLLAGGPYNEQFFGPGTRLTVL.

The chain joins TRBV19 to TRBJ1-5, with D perhaps TRBD1 (5 bases). The CDR3 contains 17 residues. V lost 8 bases and J 4 bases, leaving 24 bases between the germline ends. Germline assignment: CDR1 LNHDA and CDR2 SQIVND (reference sequence). The CDR3 coding sequence is TGTGCCAGTCTCCAGTTAAGTGGGGGGGAAGGTAATCAGCCCCAGCATTTT. Protein product: CASLQLSGGEGNQPQHF.